The 30 T cell receptor beta chains given below trace back to one sample, sequenced in a study of blood T cell repertoires in COVID-19. The protocol was immunoSEQ multiplex PCR, while the TCRdb copy is restricted to in-frame clones and leaves out a portion. Here the sample spans roughly 250,000 clones, approximately 90% being singletons. Sequenced input: peripheral blood. All receptors derive from a man in his sixties who had recovered from COVID-19.

V gene TRBV12-3 or TRBV12-4 combines with J gene TRBJ1-4; 9 bases agree with TRBD1. V dropped 7 bases and J dropped 8; count of bases not matched to a gene: 5. The CDR3 runs to 13 residues. For the CDR3, the DNA is TGTGCCAGCAAACAGGGGGCCGGGGAAAAACTGTTTTTT. This sequence encodes CASKQGAGEKLFF.

V usage is TRBV12-5 and J usage is TRBJ1-1; a weak D match, TRBD1 (6 bases). Germline assignment: CDR1 LGHNT and CDR2 FRNRAP. The CDR3 loop spans 15 amino acids. Trimming cost V 2 bases and J 2 bases, with 12 bases left between them. The CDR3, as DNA: TGTGCTAGTGGTTTGACGAGGGGGTTTAACACTGAAGCTTTCTTT. This translates into CASGLTRGFNTEAFF.

In DNA form, the CDR3 reads TGTGCTAGTGGTTTGGTAGGGGGCAGGGTATATGGCTACACCTTC. Translation: CASGLVGGRVYGYTF. The chain couples TRBV12-5 to TRBJ1-2, with 7 bases lining up with TRBD1. The CDR3 has 15 residues. The trim removed 0 bases at V and 5 bases at J, leaving 6 bases unmatched. Germline lookup yields CDR1 LGHNT and CDR2 FRNRAP.

CDR3 coding DNA: TGTGCCAGCAGCATTGGGACAGGACAGACCTACGAGCAGTACTTC. Translation gives CASSIGTGQTYEQYF. This rearrangement joins TRBV5-4 to TRBJ2-7, with 8 bases aligning to TRBD1. Germline CDR1 reads SGHNT; CDR2 reads YYREEE (reference sequence). The CDR3 extends over 15 amino acids. The V and J ends lost 4 bases and 2 bases, in that order; junction bases with no gene match: 8.

The genes are TRBV18 and TRBJ2-2; a possible D gene is TRBD1 (5 bases). Trimming removed 1 base at V and 8 bases at J, with 11 bases between. CDR1 is KGHSH, CDR2 LQKENI, per germline. The CDR3 extends over 14 amino acids. CDR3 loop: CASSPQGSQGELFF. The CDR3 DNA is TGTGCCAGCTCACCACAGGGGTCTCAAGGGGAGCTGTTTTTT. The full variable domain, its missing parts supplied by reference TRBV18 and TRBJ2-2, is NAGVMQNPRHLVRRRGQEARLRCSPMKGHSHVYWYRQLPEEGLKFMVYLQKENIIDESGMPKERFSAEFPKEGPSILRIQQVVRGDSAAYFCASSPQGSQGELFFGEGSRLTVL.

The rearrangement links TRBV7-6 to TRBJ2-2, with a weak D call TRBD2 (6 bases). CDR1 is SGHVS and CDR2 is FNYEAQ in the germline V gene. V was shortened by 6 bases and J by 2 bases, with 22 bases between the two germline ends. The CDR3 length is 18 residues. CDR3 DNA sequence: TGTGCCAGCAGACCCGGATCCGGGAGTCTATCAAACACCGGGGAGCTGTTTTTT. Protein sequence: CASRPGSGSLSNTGELFF.

The chain uses TRBV2 and TRBJ2-6; TRBD1 might be the D (6 bases). The CDR3 sequence is 15 residues long. V dropped 7 bases and J dropped 3 bases, with 13 bases sitting between them. The germline V gene encodes CDR1 SNHLY and CDR2 FYNNEI. The CDR3 DNA follows: TGTGCCAGCACAACAGGGTTGGGTGGGGCCAACGTCCTGACTTTC. Translating gives CASTTGLGGANVLTF.

The gene calls are TRBV14 and TRBJ2-7; 10 bases agree with TRBD1. V shed 2 bases, J shed 5 bases, and the junction held 12 bases outside the gene matches. The CDR3 is made up of 17 amino acids. The germline gives CDR1 SGHDN, CDR2 FVKESK. The CDR3 region has the DNA TGTGCCAGCAGCCAACTTTATCTGGGACAGGGGATGGACGAGCAGTACTTC. This translates into CASSQLYLGQGMDEQYF.

V is TRBV6-5 and J is TRBJ2-7; TRBD2 is a possible D gene (5 bases). The CDR3 is made up of 14 amino acids. V was pared by 6 bases and J by 3 bases, with 15 bases between. Germline CDR1 reads MNHEY; CDR2 reads SVGAGI. In nucleotides, the CDR3 is TGTGCCAGCAGCCGGGGAGTAGTGGGCTACGAGCAGTACGTC. It encodes CASSRGVVGYEQYV.

The chain recombines TRBV7-9 with TRBJ1-1, with 7 bases matching TRBD1. CDR3 length: 15 amino acids. Germline V gene lookup returns CDR1 SEHNR and CDR2 FQNEAQ (reference sequence). V was pared by 1 base and J by 1 base, with 3 bases of the junction left unmatched. CDR3 protein: CASSLGQGTNTEAFF. The CDR3 DNA is TGTGCCAGCAGCTTAGGACAGGGAACGAACACTGAAGCTTTCTTT.

This chain uses TRBV28 with TRBJ1-2; D remains unclear. Germline V CDR1 and CDR2: MDHEN, SYDVKM. V lost 3 bases and J 2 bases, leaving 7 bases between the germline ends. The CDR3 is made up of 13 amino acids. The DNA of the CDR3 is TGTGCCAGCAGTTTTAACGGGAACTATGGCTACACCTTC. Amino acid sequence: CASSFNGNYGYTF.

The CDR3 DNA follows: TGCGCCAGCAGCTTGGACTTTTCCCCTCCAGATACGCAGTATTTT. This encodes CASSLDFSPPDTQYF. This rearrangement joins TRBV5-1 to TRBJ2-3; D is uncertain. Looked up from germline, CDR1 is SGHRS and CDR2 is YFSETQ. The CDR3 sequence is 15 residues long. V was cut by 0 bases and J by 4 bases, with 12 bases left in between.

The chain uses TRBV19 and TRBJ2-2, with 7 nucleotides matching TRBD1. J lost 2 bases, V lost 6 bases, and 6 bases had no gene match. Germline V CDR1 and CDR2: LNHDA, SQIVND (reference sequence). The CDR3 is 15 residues long. CDR3 amino acids: CASRTGTVNTGELFF. The CDR3 nucleotides are TGTGCCAGTAGGACCGGGACAGTTAACACCGGGGAGCTGTTTTTT.

CDR3 amino acids: CASSIIGTARDTQYF. As DNA, the CDR3 is TGTGCCAGCAGCATCATCGGGACAGCAAGAGATACGCAGTATTTT. V usage is TRBV7-2 and J usage is TRBJ2-3; 7 bases are shared with TRBD1. This CDR3 has 15 residues. From germline, CDR1 is SGHTA and CDR2 FQGNSA. The V segment lost 5 bases and the J segment 5 bases; nucleotides outside the gene matches: 10.

This clone was found once. The chain joins TRBV28 to TRBJ1-1, with D uncertain. The germline V gene encodes CDR1 MDHEN and CDR2 SYDVKM. This CDR3 contains 13 residues. The V end lost 8 bases, the J end lost 0 bases, and 10 bases lay between the germline ends. This CDR3 is CASHERVNTEAFF. CDR3 nucleotides: TGTGCCAGCCACGAACGGGTGAACACTGAAGCTTTCTTT.

The chain recombines TRBV2 with TRBJ2-7; a possible D gene is TRBD1 (6 bases). The CDR3 consists of 14 residues. V was cut by 5 bases and J by 4 bases, with 15 bases left in between. Germline V gene sequence: CDR1 SNHLY, CDR2 FYNNEI. The CDR3 nucleotides are TGTGCCAGCAGTTTTGGGGGCCGGTTGTACGAGCAGTACGTC. Encoded protein: CASSFGGRLYEQYV.

This clone was recorded once. J is TRBJ1-2 and V is TRBV5-1, with D hard to call. CDR3 length equals 13 residues. Germline lookup yields CDR1 SGHRS and CDR2 YFSETQ. V was trimmed by 3 bases and J by 10 bases, leaving 16 bases between them. The DNA of the CDR3 is TGCGCCAGCAGCTCCGGAGACGTCCTTGACTACACCTTC. Its translation is CASSSGDVLDYTF.

Concerning this clone itself: At one boundary the junction diverges from the germline segment, which might be a read error. V and J are TRBV2 and TRBJ1-6; maybe TRBD1 (6 bases). Germline CDR1 reads SNHLY; CDR2 reads FYNNEI. CDR3 size: 10 residues. CDR3 region: CASKDRTASF. The DNA for the CDR3 is TGTGCCAGCAAGGATAGGACAGCGAGTTTT.

V and J are TRBV19 and TRBJ1-1, with D perhaps matching TRBD1 (5 bases). Between the trimmed V and J ends, which lost 7 bases and 1 base, there was a span of 10 bases. In germline, CDR1 is LNHDA, CDR2 SQIVND (reference sequence). The CDR3 loop spans 13 amino acids. The CDR3, as DNA: TGTGCCAGTACCTCGACAGCGAACACTGAAGCTTTCTTT. This codes for CASTSTANTEAFF.

The V gene is TRBV6-5, the J gene TRBJ1-2, with D perhaps matching TRBD1 (6 bases). Trimming cost V 8 bases and J 6 bases, with 19 bases left between them. The germline V gene encodes CDR1 MNHEY and CDR2 SVGAGI. The CDR3 totals 14 residues. CDR3 DNA: TGTGCCAGCGGCCCGACAGGATATTGGGATGGCTACACCTTC. It yields the protein CASGPTGYWDGYTF.

The chain has TRBV3-1 (or the pseudogene TRBV3-2) and TRBJ1-4, with TRBD1 as a possible D gene (5 bases). CDR3 length: 15 residues. Trimming removed 5 bases from V and 7 bases from J, with 17 bases in between. In germline, CDR1 is LGHDT, CDR2 YNNKEL (reference sequence). The CDR3 DNA sequence: TGTGCCAGCAGCTTCCGGGCCCTCGGGGGTGAAAAACTGTTTTTT. Translated, it gives CASSFRALGGEKLFF.

CDR3 DNA: TGCGCCAGCAGCTGGCAGGGAAGTAATGAAAAACTGTTTTTT. Amino acid sequence: CASSWQGSNEKLFF. The chain uses TRBV5-1 and TRBJ1-4; the D gene is possibly TRBD1 (5 bases). The V end was cut by 3 bases, the J end by 4 bases, with 10 bases between. Germline loops: CDR1 SGHRS, CDR2 YFSETQ. The CDR3 extends over 14 amino acids.

V is TRBV24-1 and J is TRBJ2-3; TRBD2 might be the D (6 bases). CDR1 is KGHDR, CDR2 SFDVKD, per germline. With 6 bases removed from V and 5 bases from J, the gap between germline ends came to 17 bases. The CDR3 is 15 residues long. Written as DNA, the CDR3 is TGTGCCACCAGTAGGGGCGGGGCGGCGGGAGATACGCAGTATTTT. Amino acids: CATSRGGAAGDTQYF.

V usage is TRBV24-1 and J usage is TRBJ2-1; TRBD2 is a possible D gene (5 bases). The CDR3 is made up of 15 amino acids. Germline CDR1 and CDR2: KGHDR and SFDVKD. Trimming removed 4 bases from V and 2 bases from J, with 11 bases in between. CDR3 bases: TGTGCCACCAGTGACCAGGACGGGACCTACAATGAGCAGTTCTTC. It codes for CATSDQDGTYNEQFF.

This rearrangement joins TRBV7-8 to TRBJ1-5; 10 nucleotides match TRBD1. Germline CDR1 SGHVS, CDR2 FQNEAQ. The length of the CDR3 is 16 residues. The J segment lost 2 bases and the V segment lost 4 bases, leaving 5 bases of the junction unmatched. The CDR3 is CASSSGQGYGNQPQHF. CDR3 bases: TGTGCCAGCAGCTCGGGACAGGGGTATGGCAATCAGCCCCAGCATTTT.

The V gene is TRBV19, the J gene TRBJ1-5; D is undetermined. Per the germline V gene, CDR1 is LNHDA and CDR2 is SQIVND (reference sequence). The CDR3 covers 15 residues. V was pared by 0 bases and J by 4 bases, with 10 bases between. As DNA, the CDR3 is TGTGCCAGTAGTATAGACAGCGGTAGGAATCAGCCCCAGCATTTT. This sequence encodes CASSIDSGRNQPQHF.

The chain uses TRBV2 and TRBJ2-5; TRBD1 matches at 7 bases. V shed 5 bases, J shed 5 bases, and the junction held 8 bases outside the gene matches. Germline CDR1 is SNHLY and CDR2 is FYNNEI. The CDR3 extends over 14 amino acids. The CDR3 DNA follows: TGTGCCAGCAGTCTCAGGGGGTCGGGGGAGACCCAGTACTTC. Protein sequence: CASSLRGSGETQYF.

The V call is TRBV5-6, the J call TRBJ2-5; 12 positions match TRBD2. J gave up 4 bases and V 0 bases, and 7 bases lay outside the gene matches. CDR1 SGHDT and CDR2 YYEEEE come from the germline V gene. This CDR3 has 17 amino acids. The CDR3 DNA reads as TGTGCCAGCAGCTTGGCACTAGCGGGGGGCTTATCAGAGACCCAGTACTTC. Protein product: CASSLALAGGLSETQYF.

The chain uses TRBV27 and TRBJ2-7, with TRBD1 matching over 8 bases. Trimming at V came to 8 bases and at J to 6 bases, leaving 9 bases not matched to a gene. The CDR3 is made up of 13 amino acids. Germline assignment: CDR1 MNHEY and CDR2 SMNVEV (reference sequence). The CDR3 here is CASRRDRRGEQYV. CDR3 bases: TGTGCCAGCCGACGGGACAGGAGAGGCGAGCAGTACGTC.

The chain employs TRBV18 and TRBJ1-6, with D perhaps matching TRBD1 (5 bases). The CDR3 runs 17 residues. Germline CDR1 is KGHSH and CDR2 is LQKENI. Trimming shortened V by 6 bases and J by 8 bases, and 23 bases separated the two germline ends. CDR3 loop: CASSPVITSGSHSPLHF. As DNA, the CDR3 is TGTGCCAGCTCCCCTGTAATAACTTCAGGGTCACATTCACCCCTCCACTTT.